Below, 12 T cell receptor beta chains from the same sample are listed, as sequenced in a study of blood T cell repertoires in COVID-19. Libraries were prepared by immunoSEQ multiplex PCR; TCRdb keeps only in-frame clonotypes and omits some of them. The sample lists 27,000 or so clones, 82% occurring once. Sequenced material: peripheral blood. The receptors shown here come from a man older than 75 with active or convalescent COVID-19.

This sequence joins TRBV6-5 and TRBJ2-7; 11 bases agree with TRBD1. V shed 4 bases and J 2 bases; nucleotides not matched to a gene: 4. In germline, CDR1 is MNHEY, CDR2 SVGAGI. The length of the CDR3 is 15 residues. The CDR3 spells CASSLRTGGPYEQYF. The CDR3 coding sequence is TGTGCCAGCAGTTTGAGGACAGGGGGCCCCTACGAGCAGTACTTC.

This clone was seen more than once but under ten times. Here the CDR3 reads CASSEGGQGYEKLFF. Here the CDR3 DNA reads TGTGCCAGCAGTGAGGGGGGACAGGGTTATGAAAAACTGTTTTTT. This chain uses TRBV2 with TRBJ1-4; 9 positions agree with TRBD1. Germline V gene data show CDR1 as SNHLY and CDR2 as FYNNEI. The CDR3 is 15 amino acids. V dropped 3 bases and J dropped 6; count of bases not matched to a gene: 5.

The V and J genes are TRBV6-6 and TRBJ2-5; D perhaps matches TRBD1 (6 bases). Germline-derived CDR1 and CDR2 are MNHNY and SVGAGI (reference sequence). This CDR3 is 14 amino acids long. Trimming took 8 bases from V and 0 from J, leaving 13 bases between them. The CDR3 DNA follows: TGTGCCAGCGCAGGGGACGTATACCAAGAGACCCAGTACTTC. It yields the protein CASAGDVYQETQYF.

The count of this clone is one. The J gene is TRBJ2-7, the V gene TRBV5-4, with 8 bases that match TRBD1. Trimming at V came to 0 bases and at J to 6 bases, leaving 5 bases not matched to a gene. CDR1 and CDR2 (germline): SGHNT, YYREEE (reference sequence). The CDR3 contains 14 residues. The DNA for the CDR3 is TGTGCCAGCAGCTTGGACAGGGGGGTTGCCGAGCAGTACTTC. Translated, it gives CASSLDRGVAEQYF.

The V and J genes are TRBV28 and TRBJ2-5, with 9 bases aligning to TRBD1. V was clipped by 6 bases and J by 2 bases; unmatched bases: 10. This CDR3 has 16 amino acids. Germline V gives CDR1 MDHEN, CDR2 SYDVKM. CDR3 protein: CASSMGQGRGQETQYF. Here the CDR3 DNA reads TGTGCCAGCAGCATGGGACAGGGCAGGGGGCAAGAGACCCAGTACTTC.

This clone was detected once. The chain has TRBV5-1 and TRBJ2-7, with 11 bases identical to TRBD2. V was pared by 4 bases and J by 2 bases, with 2 bases of the junction left unmatched. CDR3 size: 14 residues. Germline CDR1 reads SGHRS; CDR2 reads YFSETQ. In DNA, the CDR3 is TGCGCCAGCAGCGGGACTAGCGGTACCTACGAGCAGTACTTC. It specifies CASSGTSGTYEQYF.

CDR3 bases: TGTGCCAGCAGCTTAGGTTCAGGTGGTACTGAAGCTTTCTTT. This translates into CASSLGSGGTEAFF. J is TRBJ1-1 and V is TRBV7-6; D uncertain. This CDR3 spans 14 amino acids. V was clipped by 1 base and J by 5 bases, with 11 bases between them. The germline V gene encodes CDR1 SGHVS and CDR2 FNYEAQ.

The chain joins TRBV15 to TRBJ2-3; a possible D gene is TRBD1 (6 bases). Germline CDR1 LNHNV, CDR2 YYDKDF (reference sequence). V was cut by 3 bases and J by 3 bases, with 10 bases left in between. This CDR3 is 14 amino acids long. The CDR3 nucleotides are TGTGCCACCAGCAGCGAAAGGGGGACAGATACGCAGTATTTT. It specifies CATSSERGTDTQYF.

The chain carries TRBV6-6 and TRBJ1-2, with 8 positions matching TRBD1. Germline trimming cut 6 bases from V and 4 bases from J; bases unmatched to any gene: 7. Per germline, CDR1 MNHNY and CDR2 SVGAGI (reference sequence). This CDR3 spans 14 amino acids. The CDR3 spells CASRLTGGGYGYTF. CDR3 DNA: TGTGCCAGCAGACTTACAGGGGGTGGCTATGGCTACACCTTC.

On this clone: The junction does not match germline at one end; this may be a read error. This rearrangement joins TRBV7-2 to TRBJ2-7; 9 nucleotides agree with TRBD2. The CDR3 runs 15 residues. Germline V gene lookup returns CDR1 SGHTA and CDR2 FQGNSA. CDR3 region: CASSFRTSGFYEQCF. The CDR3 DNA reads TGTGCCAGCAGCTTTCGAACTAGCGGGTTCTACGAGCAGTGCTTC.

This clone was observed a single time. The chain joins TRBV2 to TRBJ1-4, with D possibly being TRBD1 (5 bases). The CDR3 has 17 residues. CDR1 is SNHLY and CDR2 is FYNNEI in the germline V gene. V lost 1 base and J 7 bases, leaving 19 bases between the germline ends. As DNA, the CDR3 is TGTGCCAGCAGTGAAGGGACCGCATCGGGGGAAAGTGAAAAACTGTTTTTT. As protein: CASSEGTASGESEKLFF.

The J gene is TRBJ2-7, the V gene TRBV29-1; 10 bases match TRBD1. The CDR3 sequence is 14 residues long. Germline V gene lookup returns CDR1 SQVTM and CDR2 ANQGSEA. The V gene end was trimmed by 3 bases and the J gene end by 6 bases; junction bases not matched to a gene: 8. CDR3 coding DNA: TGCAGCGTTGATAGTGACAGGGGGCGCGGCGAGCAGTACTTC. The encoded protein is CSVDSDRGRGEQYF.